The 7 T cell receptor beta chains listed next were all sequenced from one sample in a study of T cells in Graves' hyperthyroidism and ophthalmopathy. Amplification targeted TCR beta CDR3 regions from RNA transcripts. When the TCR CDR3 underwent first-round RT-PCR, the HTBI primer set was used. TCRdb reprocessed the multiplex PCR reads with MiXCR, giving one entry per CDR3 protein. In the table there are hundreds of thousands of distinct CDR3 sequences, 14% to 15% of which are singletons. The source material was blood. These receptors were obtained from a woman aged 40 to 55 with Graves' ophthalmopathy.

A few counts support this clonotype. A read error may account for a junction end that differs from germline. The V gene is TRBV7-2, the J gene TRBJ2-5; 11 positions agree with TRBD2. The CDR3 runs to 16 residues. Germline V gives CDR1 SGHTA, CDR2 FQGNSA. The CDR3 DNA sequence: TGTGCCAGCAACTTAGCGGGAGGGGCGTATCTTGAGACCCAGTACTTC. The encoded protein is CASNLAGGAYLETQYF.

This clonotype has at least ten counts. This chain joins TRBV19 and TRBJ2-5, with TRBD1 as a possible D gene (5 bases). Looked up from germline, CDR1 is LNHDA and CDR2 is SQIVND (reference sequence). Trimming left V 4 bases short and J 1 base short, with 10 bases between. The CDR3 is made up of 14 amino acids. CDR3 sequence reads: CASSTLQAQETQYF. CDR3 coding DNA: TGTGCCAGTAGTACCCTACAGGCCCAAGAGACCCAGTACTTC.

The genes are TRBV6-1 and TRBJ1-1, with D perhaps matching TRBD1 (6 bases). Looked up from germline, CDR1 is MNHNS and CDR2 is SASEGT. The V end lost 2 bases, the J end lost 5 bases, and 12 bases lay between the germline ends. CDR3 size: 14 residues. The CDR3 DNA follows: TGTGCCAGCAGTGAAAGGGAAGGGGGAACTGAAGCTTTCTTT. Protein: CASSEREGGTEAFF.

This clonotype was observed at least ten times. Relative to the germline gene, one junction end is altered; a read error may explain this. The chain recombines TRBV27 with TRBJ1-1; TRBD1 agrees at 7 bases. The germline CDR1 and CDR2 sequences are MNHEY and SMNVEV (reference sequence). The length of the CDR3 is 13 residues. In nucleotides, the CDR3 is TGTGCCGGCAGGCCGGACAGGCACACTGAAGCTTTCTTT. Translating gives CAGRPDRHTEAFF.

A remark on this clonotype: A clone one base away is much larger, so this may be a read error. This likely comes from a read error, as the CDR3 has no conserved phenylalanine or tryptophan at its end. V and J are TRBV20-1 and TRBJ1-2, with D maybe TRBD1 (5 bases). With 6 bases removed from V and 3 bases from J, the gap between germline ends came to 8 bases. CDR3 length: 11 amino acids. Germline CDR1 DFQATT, CDR2 SNEGSKA (reference sequence). CDR3 bases: TGCAGTGCCCCGACAGACTATGGCTACACCCTC. Translated, it gives CSAPTDYGYTL.

This clonotype came up many times. This chain uses TRBV6-5 with TRBJ2-5, with D possibly being TRBD1 or TRBD2 (5 bases each). This CDR3 comprises 14 residues. Trimming removed 8 bases at V and 5 bases at J, with 18 bases between. The germline gives CDR1 MNHEY, CDR2 SVGAGI. CDR3 in amino acids: CASGPGPPIETQYF. The CDR3 DNA is TGTGCCAGCGGTCCGGGACCACCTATCGAGACCCAGTACTTC.

This clonotype was recorded many times. This sequence joins TRBV15 and TRBJ1-5; D possibly corresponds to TRBD1 (6 bases). The CDR3 is made up of 15 amino acids. Germline assignment: CDR1 LNHNV and CDR2 YYDKDF (reference sequence). V lost 0 bases, J lost 4 bases, and 10 bases lay in between. CDR3 residues: CATSRDGQGNQPQHF. In DNA, the CDR3 is TGTGCCACCAGCAGAGATGGGCAGGGGAATCAGCCCCAGCATTTT.